A single sample is the source of the 30 T cell receptor beta chains below, sequenced in a study of T cells after yellow fever vaccination. TCRdb processed the 5' RACE reads anew with MiXCR; each CDR3 protein has one entry. Seen here are roughly 250,000 distinct CDR3 sequences, over 10% observed once, and the top ten hold roughly 0.5%. The starting material was CD4+ T cells sorted from PBMCs, obtained 45 days after the yellow fever booster vaccination. These receptors were taken from a man younger than 45 who received the YFV17D yellow fever vaccine.

V and J are TRBV12-3 or TRBV12-4 and TRBJ2-5; D not certain. The germline V and J ends were trimmed by 3 bases and 2 bases, with 10 bases remaining between them. The CDR3 contains 14 residues. CDR3 amino acids: CASSLNSQQETQYF. The CDR3 DNA is TGTGCCAGCAGTTTGAACAGCCAACAAGAGACCCAGTACTTC.

This sequence joins TRBV28 and TRBJ2-7; TRBD1 might be the D (5 bases). From germline, CDR1 is MDHEN and CDR2 SYDVKM. The CDR3 contains 14 residues. The V end was cut by 2 bases, the J end by 5 bases, with 13 bases between. CDR3 in DNA: TGTGCCAGCAGTTTAGGCAGGGTAAGCGACGAGCAGTACTTC. Protein sequence: CASSLGRVSDEQYF.

V and J are TRBV18 and TRBJ2-5; no firm D call. Germline-derived CDR1 and CDR2 are KGHSH and LQKENI. The CDR3 is made up of 12 amino acids. V was cut by 2 bases and J by 5 bases, with 6 bases left in between. The CDR3 sequence is CASSPFPETQYF. Written as DNA, the CDR3 is TGTGCCAGCTCACCATTTCCGGAGACCCAGTACTTC.

This clonotype has more than one count but fewer than ten. V and J are TRBV10-3 and TRBJ1-6; no definite D call. Germline lookup yields CDR1 ENHRY and CDR2 SYGVKD. The CDR3 covers 15 residues. V was cut by 5 bases and J by 6 bases, with 14 bases left in between. Here the CDR3 DNA reads TGTGCCATCAGTAGCGTCGATGAGCGTAATTCACCCCTCCACTTT. It is translated as CAISSVDERNSPLHF.

Only a few counts were recorded for this clonotype. This chain connects TRBV12-3 or TRBV12-4 to TRBJ2-7; tentatively, D is TRBD2 (5 bases). Trimming removed 7 bases at V and 6 bases at J, with 16 bases between. CDR3 length: 13 residues. CDR3 nucleotides: TGTGCCAGCACCTTTAGCGCTTTAGGCGAGCAGTACTTC. This sequence encodes CASTFSALGEQYF.

This chain links TRBV29-1 with TRBJ2-1; D not resolved. CDR1 is SQVTM and CDR2 is ANQGSEA in the germline V gene. Trimming pared 6 bases from V and 6 bases from J, leaving 15 bases between. This CDR3 has 13 amino acids. The CDR3 loop reads CSVVTYIANEQFF. CDR3 nucleotide sequence: TGCAGCGTCGTAACCTATATTGCCAATGAGCAGTTCTTC.

The chain combines TRBV29-1 with TRBJ1-2; TRBD1 might be the D (6 bases). Germline V gives CDR1 SQVTM, CDR2 ANQGSEA. The CDR3 extends over 13 amino acids. V lost 4 bases, J lost 6 bases, and 15 bases lay in between. The CDR3 DNA reads TGCAGCGTTGCGGAACAGGGTTGGAATGGCTACACCTTC. Translated, it gives CSVAEQGWNGYTF.

This clonotype was observed a handful of times. The V call is TRBV4-3, the J call TRBJ2-7; 9 bases map to TRBD1. The germline V gene has CDR1 LGHNA and CDR2 YSLEER. V lost 4 bases and J lost 10; bases outside the gene matches: 11. The CDR3 covers 14 residues. The DNA of the CDR3 is TGCGCCAGCAGCCCCTCCGACAGGGGGAAGTTTCAGTACTTC. It yields the protein CASSPSDRGKFQYF.

The CDR3 spells CASRSGSNAGELFF. Written as DNA, the CDR3 is TGTGCCAGCAGGAGCGGGAGTAATGCCGGGGAGCTGTTTTTT. The gene calls are TRBV9 and TRBJ2-2; TRBD2 matches 8 bases. The V gene end was trimmed by 5 bases and the J gene end by 6 bases; junction bases not matched to a gene: 6. CDR1 and CDR2 (germline): SGDLS, YYNGEE. The CDR3 spans 14 residues.

This clonotype was observed many times. The J gene is TRBJ2-1, the V gene TRBV7-2; D remains ambiguous. CDR1 SGHTA and CDR2 FQGNSA come from the germline V gene. V was pared by 7 bases and J by 7 bases, with 11 bases between. This CDR3 spans 12 amino acids. CDR3 sequence: CASTLQSNEQFF. DNA of the CDR3: TGTGCCAGCACCCTACAGAGTAATGAGCAGTTCTTC.

This clonotype was detected a few times. The V call is TRBV25-1, the J call TRBJ2-3; D unclear. The germline V gene has CDR1 MGHDK and CDR2 SYGVNS. The length of the CDR3 is 12 residues. With 3 bases removed from V and 6 bases from J, the gap between germline ends came to 7 bases. The CDR3 spells CASSEGRDTQYF. The CDR3 region has the DNA TGTGCCAGCAGTGAGGGAAGGGATACGCAGTATTTT.

This clonotype was detected only a few times. The CDR3 ends on some other residue instead of the conserved phenylalanine or tryptophan, so this is likely a read error. It is unclear where the CDR3 begins or ends on the DNA, so no DNA is shown, and the CDR3 is as TCRdb lists it. This chain links TRBV12-3 or TRBV12-4 with TRBJ2-1; whether TRBD1, the table's D call, matches the DNA was not checked. The CDR3 length equals 13 residues, ends included. The CDR3 here is CASSSEPGQGATV.

This clonotype has a count of ten or more. The CDR3 DNA follows: TGCAGTGCTAGAGATTCAAGGAAGCGGAGGGGACCCACAGATACGCAGTATTTT. Translated, it gives CSARDSRKRRGPTDTQYF. The chain employs TRBV20-1 and TRBJ2-3, with D perhaps TRBD2 (6 bases). The CDR3 totals 18 residues. Germline values: CDR1 DFQATT, CDR2 SNEGSKA (reference sequence). V lost 0 bases to trimming and J lost 2 bases, with 21 bases between them.

V and J are TRBV20-1 and TRBJ2-5, with D possibly TRBD1 on 6 matching bases. This CDR3 has 13 residues. With 5 bases removed from V and 5 bases from J, the gap between germline ends came to 15 bases. Germline lookup yields CDR1 DFQATT and CDR2 SNEGSKA (reference sequence). CDR3 nucleotides: TGCAGTGCTGTACAACAGGGTCCGGAGACCCAGTACTTC. Its translation is CSAVQQGPETQYF.

This clonotype was recorded a few times. V is TRBV7-2 and J is TRBJ1-2; D unresolved. The germline gives CDR1 SGHTA, CDR2 FQGNSA. CDR3 length: 16 amino acids. V was cut by 5 bases and J by 8 bases, with 24 bases left in between. CDR3: CASSRESSQRSGGYTF. The CDR3 coding sequence is TGTGCCAGCAGCCGGGAAAGCTCACAACGGTCAGGAGGCTACACCTTC.

In this sample, this clonotype turned up many times. This chain links TRBV5-1 with TRBJ2-5; the D gene could be TRBD1 or TRBD2 (5 bases each). The CDR3 extends over 14 amino acids. Germline CDR1 and CDR2: SGHRS and YFSETQ. Trimming removed 0 bases from V and 3 bases from J, with 9 bases in between. The CDR3 region has the DNA TGCGCCAGCAGCTTGGGGGGGTTTGAAGAGACCCAGTACTTC. It translates to CASSLGGFEETQYF.

The chain links TRBV5-5 to TRBJ1-5; no clear D. V was trimmed by 0 bases and J by 0 bases, leaving 10 bases between them. Germline V CDR1 and CDR2: SGHKS, YYEKEE (reference sequence). The CDR3 spans 16 residues. Written as DNA, the CDR3 is TGTGCCAGCAGCTTGGGTCGTGTTAATAGCAATCAGCCCCAGCATTTT. This translates into CASSLGRVNSNQPQHF.

On this clonotype: One end of the junction fails to match germline, which may point to a read error. J is TRBJ1-5 and V is TRBV20-1; no firm D call. CDR3 size: 13 residues. The germline V gene encodes CDR1 DFQATT and CDR2 SNEGSKA (reference sequence). Here the CDR3 DNA reads TGCAGTGATAGAGCTGCCAGCAATCAGCCCCAGCATTTT. Its protein is CSDRAASNQPQHF.

This clonotype was recorded at least ten times. This rearrangement joins TRBV12-3 or TRBV12-4 to TRBJ1-3; the D is unclear. The CDR3 has 16 amino acids. V shed 1 base and J shed 0 bases, with 10 bases lying between them. The CDR3: CASSLVSAFSGNTIYF. CDR3 DNA: TGTGCCAGCAGTTTAGTATCGGCCTTCTCTGGAAACACCATATATTTT.

The J gene is TRBJ2-3, the V gene TRBV20-1; D gene ambiguous. Trimming removed 4 bases at V and 6 bases at J, with 8 bases between. Germline V lookup: CDR1 DFQATT, CDR2 SNEGSKA (reference sequence). This CDR3 has 11 residues. Written as DNA, the CDR3 is TGCAGTGCTAAGAGGAAGGATACGCAGTATTTT. The encoded protein is CSAKRKDTQYF.

CDR3 in amino acids: CASSVAPSAVTQYF. CDR3 coding DNA: TGTGCCAGCAGCGTAGCCCCGAGCGCAGTTACGCAGTATTTT. The V gene is TRBV9, the J gene TRBJ2-3; no definite D call. V was pared by 0 bases and J by 8 bases, with 13 bases between. There are 14 residues in the CDR3. The germline V gene has CDR1 SGDLS and CDR2 YYNGEE.

This clonotype was recorded many times. The CDR3 DNA reads as TGTGCCAGCAGCTTAGGGTTGGCCGGGGAGCTGTTTTTT. This encodes CASSLGLAGELFF. V is TRBV7-2 and J is TRBJ2-2, with D hard to call. V lost 1 base and J 6 bases, leaving 6 bases between the germline ends. This CDR3 comprises 13 residues. Germline V lookup: CDR1 SGHTA, CDR2 FQGNSA.

This clonotype was seen a handful of times. The rearrangement links TRBV6-5 to TRBJ2-7; 11 bases match TRBD1. This CDR3 comprises 16 residues. Germline trimming cut 4 bases from V and 1 base from J; bases unmatched to any gene: 6. In germline, CDR1 is MNHEY, CDR2 SVGAGI. As DNA, the CDR3 is TGTGCCAGCAGTTTTTCCCGGGACAGGGGGTCCTACGAGCAGTACTTC. This translates into CASSFSRDRGSYEQYF.

J is TRBJ2-3 and V is TRBV5-4, with 8 bases fitting TRBD2. In germline, CDR1 is SGHNT, CDR2 YYREEE (reference sequence). The CDR3 has 16 amino acids. Unmatched junction bases numbered 4, after V lost 1 base and J lost 0 bases. Here the CDR3 reads CASSLKREMSTDTQYF. The CDR3 nucleotides read TGTGCCAGCAGCTTGAAGCGGGAGATGAGCACAGATACGCAGTATTTT.

This clonotype occurred a few times. The V gene is TRBV29-1, the J gene TRBJ2-7; TRBD1 agrees at 7 bases. The CDR3 loop spans 12 amino acids. Germline V CDR1 and CDR2: SQVTM, ANQGSEA. J lost 6 bases, V lost 6 bases, and 8 bases had no gene match. This chain's CDR3 is CSVHTGAVEQYF. In DNA form, the CDR3 reads TGCAGCGTGCATACAGGGGCGGTCGAGCAGTACTTC.

This clonotype was detected a few times. The rearrangement links TRBV5-1 to TRBJ2-7, with 9 bases lining up with TRBD2. Germline CDR1 and CDR2: SGHRS and YFSETQ. With 3 bases clipped from V and 4 bases from J, the junction kept 11 bases outside the gene matches. The CDR3 runs to 16 residues. CDR3 coding DNA: TGCGCCAGCAGCTCCGGTAATAGCGGGAGAAAGTACGAGCAGTACTTC. This gives the protein CASSSGNSGRKYEQYF.

The V gene is TRBV12-3 or TRBV12-4, the J gene TRBJ1-5, with 7 bases fitting TRBD1. The CDR3 contains 15 residues. V shed 6 bases, J shed 3 bases, and the junction held 8 bases outside the gene matches. This chain's CDR3 is CASSSTGVPNQPQHF. The CDR3 DNA follows: TGTGCCAGCAGCTCAACAGGGGTCCCCAATCAGCCCCAGCATTTT.

This clonotype was detected many times. The genes are TRBV4-1 and TRBJ1-1; D call uncertain. From germline, CDR1 is MGHRA and CDR2 YSYEKL. CDR3 size: 17 residues. V shed 0 bases and J shed 0 bases, with 14 bases lying between them. The CDR3 loop is CASSQDQASPLNTEAFF. The CDR3 coding sequence is TGCGCCAGCAGCCAAGATCAGGCCAGCCCATTGAACACTGAAGCTTTCTTT.

The table lists this clonotype with a few counts. V usage is TRBV20-1 and J usage is TRBJ2-2, with 7 bases lining up with TRBD1. The germline V gene encodes CDR1 DFQATT and CDR2 SNEGSKA (reference sequence). V was pared by 6 bases and J by 8 bases, with 3 bases of the junction left unmatched. The CDR3 totals 11 residues. The DNA of the CDR3 is TGCAGTGCCCGCAGGGGGGGGGAGCTGTTTTTT. It specifies CSARRGGELFF.

The chain links TRBV21-1 to TRBJ2-7; the table assigns TRBD1, which was not confirmed against the DNA. TRBV21-1 is given as a pseudogene. CDR3 length equals 13 residues. The CDR3 protein is CASSNPAQNEQYF. In DNA form, the CDR3 reads TGTGCCAGCAGCAACCCCGCCCAGAACGAGCAGTACTTC.